These 31 T cell receptor beta chains share one sample of origin, sequenced in a study of cytomegalovirus exposure and HLA in healthy donors (dated by TCRdb to 2017 to 2019). The library was made by the immunoSEQ multiplex PCR assay. Imported from immuneACCESS, the table was reduced by TCRdb to in-frame sequences with V and J called. These copies leave out some clones; in studies compared against another copy, an unresolved V gene accounts for under half, and the cause of the remainder is not known. The sample records 160,000 or so clones, 70% to 90% of which are singletons. Together, the top ten hold approximately 3% of the sample. Sample: PBMCs. Receptors were obtained from a young man in good health and CMV-seronegative.

V and J are TRBV28 and TRBJ2-5; a possible D gene is TRBD2 (5 bases). Trimming took 6 bases from V and 4 from J, leaving 18 bases between them. CDR3 length: 15 residues. CDR1 is MDHEN, CDR2 SYDVKM, per germline. CDR3 residues: CASRPRSGGLETQYF. CDR3 DNA sequence: TGTGCCAGCAGACCACGGTCTGGCGGGTTAGAGACCCAGTACTTC.

V gene TRBV29-1 combines with J gene TRBJ1-2, with D unclear. Germline values: CDR1 SQVTM, CDR2 ANQGSEA. The V end was cut by 2 bases, the J end by 2 bases, with 6 bases between. CDR3 size: 12 residues. The CDR3 protein is CSVEFRNYGYTF. The DNA for the CDR3 is TGCAGCGTTGAATTCAGAAACTATGGCTACACCTTC.

This clone was counted only a few times. This chain uses TRBV28 with TRBJ1-6; D not certain. CDR1 is MDHEN and CDR2 is SYDVKM in the germline V gene. Trimming stripped 6 bases from V and 8 bases from J, with 5 bases between. This CDR3 is 11 amino acids long. The CDR3 sequence: CASSSHSPLHF. The CDR3 DNA is TGTGCCAGCAGCTCCCATTCACCCCTCCACTTT.

CDR3 DNA: TGTGCCAGCAGTTCAAAGACAGGGTTAGCCTCTGGGGCCAACGTCCTGACTTTC. This translates into CASSSKTGLASGANVLTF. This chain uses TRBV28 with TRBJ2-6; 7 nucleotides agree with TRBD1. With V trimmed by 4 bases and J by 0 bases, 9 bases remained unmatched. Looked up from germline, CDR1 is MDHEN and CDR2 is SYDVKM. The CDR3 is made up of 18 amino acids.

The chain combines TRBV4-1 with TRBJ2-5, with D tentatively TRBD2 (5 bases). Trimming took off 4 bases at V and 5 bases at J, with 17 bases between the two ends. The CDR3 loop spans 15 amino acids. Germline CDR1 reads MGHRA; CDR2 reads YSYEKL. The CDR3 region has the DNA TGCGCCAGCAGCCCCGGACTGCCACGATCGGAGACCCAGTACTTC. It encodes CASSPGLPRSETQYF.

V and J are TRBV4-3 and TRBJ2-7, with a weak D call TRBD1 (6 bases). The ends were cut back, 2 bases at V and 2 bases at J, with 10 bases in the middle. This CDR3 is built from 14 residues. Germline V CDR1 and CDR2: LGHNA, YSLEER. The CDR3 loop is CASSQRTETYEQYF. The CDR3 region has the DNA TGCGCCAGCAGCCAACGGACAGAGACCTACGAGCAGTACTTC.

V is TRBV27 and J is TRBJ2-6, with D possibly TRBD1 on 6 matching bases. The V and J ends lost 2 bases and 0 bases respectively, with 17 bases between them. Germline values: CDR1 MNHEY, CDR2 SMNVEV (reference sequence). This CDR3 has 19 residues. CDR3 sequence (DNA): TGTGCCAGCAGTTTAAGGGCAGGGGCAGGCTACTCTGGGGCCAACGTCCTGACTTTC. Translated, it gives CASSLRAGAGYSGANVLTF.

The gene calls are TRBV29-1 and TRBJ1-1, with 10 bases lining up with TRBD1. The CDR3 runs to 14 residues. Germline CDR1 is SQVTM and CDR2 is ANQGSEA. Trimming at V came to 6 bases and at J to 2 bases, leaving 6 bases not matched to a gene. This CDR3 is CSVIRDRGNTEAFF. CDR3 nucleotide sequence: TGCAGCGTGATCCGGGACAGGGGTAACACTGAAGCTTTCTTT.

This clone was seen only once. This chain joins TRBV18 and TRBJ2-7; 8 positions agree with TRBD1. Germline V gives CDR1 KGHSH, CDR2 LQKENI. The CDR3 length is 16 residues. The V segment lost 1 base and the J segment 3 bases; nucleotides outside the gene matches: 8. The CDR3 region has the DNA TGTGCCAGCTCACCACTGGGACAGGCCCTTGGCTACGAGCAGTACTTC. It is translated as CASSPLGQALGYEQYF.

This clone has only one observation. The V and J genes are TRBV28 and TRBJ1-2, with D tentatively TRBD1 (5 bases). CDR3 size: 15 residues. V lost 3 bases and J lost 2, with 13 bases in between. Germline-derived CDR1 and CDR2 are MDHEN and SYDVKM. CDR3 residues: CASSFGGTENYGYTF. CDR3 nucleotide sequence: TGTGCCAGCAGTTTCGGGGGGACGGAAAACTATGGCTACACCTTC.

The V and J genes are TRBV13 and TRBJ1-3; D not certain. The germline V and J ends were trimmed by 6 bases and 0 bases, with 12 bases remaining between them. This CDR3 comprises 15 residues. Per germline, CDR1 PRHDT and CDR2 FYEKMQ (reference sequence). The CDR3 is CASSGAAISGNTIYF. The CDR3 DNA reads TGTGCCAGCAGTGGAGCAGCAATCTCTGGAAACACCATATATTTT.

This chain uses TRBV28 with TRBJ1-4; D possibly corresponds to TRBD1 (5 bases). V lost 4 bases, J lost 5 bases, and 20 bases lay in between. Germline CDR1 and CDR2: MDHEN and SYDVKM. This CDR3 contains 17 residues. The DNA for the CDR3 is TGTGCCAGCAGTTCGTCCCACTCGACAGATTCGAATGAAAAACTGTTTTTT. Amino acids: CASSSSHSTDSNEKLFF.

V and J are TRBV5-7 and TRBJ2-3, with 8 bases lining up with TRBD2. TRBV5-7 is an ORF for which the function is uncertain. J was trimmed by 4 bases and V by 4 bases; bases with no gene match: 11. The CDR3 is 16 amino acids. The DNA for the CDR3 is TGTGCCAGCAGCCGCCTGAGCGGGAGTTTGTCAGATACGCAGTATTTT. It yields the protein CASSRLSGSLSDTQYF.

V usage is TRBV27 and J usage is TRBJ1-4; D is uncertain. There are 19 residues in the CDR3. The germline V and J ends were trimmed by 0 bases and 0 bases, with 17 bases remaining between them. CDR1 is MNHEY and CDR2 is SMNVEV in the germline V gene (reference sequence). CDR3 residues: CASSLSEGRSGTTNEKLFF. The CDR3 nucleotides read TGTGCCAGCAGTTTATCTGAGGGTAGGAGTGGTACAACTAATGAAAAACTGTTTTTT.

The chain couples TRBV4-3 to TRBJ2-7; 10 positions agree with TRBD1. CDR3 length: 13 residues. Per the germline V gene, CDR1 is LGHNA and CDR2 is YSLEER. Trimming at V came to 4 bases and at J to 3 bases, leaving 0 bases not matched to a gene. CDR3 nucleotide sequence: TGCGCCAGCAGCCGGGACAGGGGCTACGAGCAGTACTTC. Translation: CASSRDRGYEQYF.

This chain uses TRBV28 with TRBJ1-4, with a weak D call TRBD1 (5 bases). V was clipped by 6 bases and J by 8 bases, with 13 bases between them. The germline CDR1 and CDR2 sequences are MDHEN and SYDVKM. CDR3 length equals 13 residues. CDR3 coding DNA: TGTGCCAGCAGCCTGGGGGGGGTCGAAAAACTGTTTTTT. Amino acid sequence: CASSLGGVEKLFF.

The genes are TRBV7-9 and TRBJ1-1; D is undetermined. Trimming removed 5 bases from V and 2 bases from J, with 12 bases in between. The CDR3 extends over 14 amino acids. Per the germline V gene, CDR1 is SEHNR and CDR2 is FQNEAQ (reference sequence). The DNA of the CDR3 is TGTGCCAGCAGCCCACGGTCTCTTAACACTGAAGCTTTCTTT. The encoded protein is CASSPRSLNTEAFF.

This clone turned up a few times. The gene calls are TRBV7-9 and TRBJ2-3; a weak D match, TRBD1 (5 bases). Germline values: CDR1 SEHNR, CDR2 FQNEAQ (reference sequence). This CDR3 has 15 amino acids. Trimming removed 2 bases at V and 0 bases at J, with 9 bases between. DNA for the CDR3: TGTGCCAGCAGCTTATCACAGGTTAGCACAGATACGCAGTATTTT. As protein: CASSLSQVSTDTQYF.

The chain uses TRBV14 and TRBJ2-3; D call uncertain. Trimming cost V 0 bases and J 0 bases, with 7 bases left between them. There are 15 residues in the CDR3. Germline V CDR1 and CDR2: SGHDN, FVKESK. The CDR3 protein is CASSQEADSTDTQYF. The DNA for the CDR3 is TGTGCCAGCAGCCAAGAGGCAGATAGCACAGATACGCAGTATTTT.

V gene TRBV6-1 combines with J gene TRBJ2-3; no clear D. V was trimmed by 6 bases and J by 6 bases, leaving 10 bases between them. Germline V gene lookup returns CDR1 MNHNS and CDR2 SASEGT. The CDR3 totals 12 residues. CDR3 in amino acids: CASRDSRDTQYF. CDR3 sequence (DNA): TGTGCCAGCAGAGACTCCCGGGATACGCAGTATTTT.

The gene calls are TRBV6-1 and TRBJ1-3; no definite D call. The CDR3 has 13 residues. Trimming cost V 4 bases and J 8 bases, with 12 bases left between them. Germline-derived CDR1 and CDR2 are MNHNS and SASEGT. The CDR3 DNA follows: TGTGCCAGCAGTGTAGGAGGGAGGGACACCATATATTTT. Its translation is CASSVGGRDTIYF.

The chain couples TRBV6-5 to TRBJ1-5; D gene unclear. The germline CDR1 and CDR2 sequences are MNHEY and SVGAGI. The CDR3 consists of 16 residues. Trimming took off 0 bases at V and 0 bases at J, with 9 bases between the two ends. The CDR3 region has the DNA TGTGCCAGCAGTTACTCGCCCGTCTATAGCAATCAGCCCCAGCATTTT. Translating gives CASSYSPVYSNQPQHF.

The V gene is TRBV13, the J gene TRBJ2-1; TRBD2 matches at 11 bases. Germline CDR1 and CDR2: PRHDT and FYEKMQ (reference sequence). The CDR3 covers 17 residues. Germline trimming cut 1 base from V and 6 bases from J; bases unmatched to any gene: 8. The CDR3 is CASSLVSSGGPGNEQFF. Here the CDR3 DNA reads TGTGCCAGCAGCTTAGTGTCTAGCGGGGGGCCAGGCAATGAGCAGTTCTTC.

This sequence joins TRBV6-5 and TRBJ1-5, with 8 bases aligning to TRBD1. Germline lookup yields CDR1 MNHEY and CDR2 SVGAGI. The junction had 7 bases not matched to a gene; V was cut back by 4 bases and J by 5 bases. This CDR3 is built from 15 residues. CDR3 nucleotides: TGTGCCAGCAGTTCCCGGACAGGGTGGGATCAGCCCCAGCATTTT. Amino acid sequence: CASSSRTGWDQPQHF.

The CDR3 loop is CASSQVTSGPETQYF. CDR3 nucleotide sequence: TGCGCCAGCAGCCAAGTGACTAGCGGACCAGAGACCCAGTACTTC. The V gene is TRBV4-1, the J gene TRBJ2-5; the match to TRBD2 covers 9 bases. This CDR3 has 15 residues. Losses at the gene ends were 1 base for V and 4 bases for J; bases not matched to a gene: 4. Germline V lookup: CDR1 MGHRA, CDR2 YSYEKL.

The V call is TRBV4-1, the J call TRBJ2-3, with D maybe TRBD1 (6 bases). Germline V CDR1 and CDR2: MGHRA, YSYEKL. V lost 1 base and J lost 0, with 8 bases in between. There are 15 residues in the CDR3. The CDR3 DNA sequence: TGCGCCAGCAGCCAAGGACAGGTCAGCACAGATACGCAGTATTTT. Protein product: CASSQGQVSTDTQYF.

The chain couples TRBV5-6 to TRBJ2-2, with 10 bases that match TRBD1. Germline CDR1 and CDR2: SGHDT and YYEEEE. V gave up 3 bases and J gave up 6 bases; unmatched junction bases: 8. CDR3 length equals 16 residues. Written as DNA, the CDR3 is TGTGCCAGCAGCTGGGCGACAGGGGGCGAGGCCGGGGAGCTGTTTTTT. As protein: CASSWATGGEAGELFF.

The chain carries TRBV6-6 and TRBJ2-1; 8 positions agree with TRBD2. V dropped 5 bases and J dropped 9; count of bases not matched to a gene: 9. The CDR3 loop spans 14 amino acids. Germline-derived CDR1 and CDR2 are MNHNY and SVGAGI (reference sequence). CDR3 bases: TGTGCCAGCAGTGATATAGCGGGGTTCGGTGAGCAGTTCTTC. Amino acid sequence: CASSDIAGFGEQFF.

The table lists this clone with a few counts. V is TRBV6-6 and J is TRBJ1-5; D perhaps matches TRBD1 (5 bases). The germline V gene has CDR1 MNHNY and CDR2 SVGAGI (reference sequence). Trimming removed 7 bases at V and 6 bases at J, with 13 bases between. CDR3 length: 13 amino acids. In nucleotides, the CDR3 is TGTGCCAGCACTTCCAACGGGGGTCAGCCCCAGCATTTT. Its protein is CASTSNGGQPQHF.

The chain is built from TRBV7-8 and TRBJ1-2; TRBD1 might be the D (5 bases). The CDR3 is 12 amino acids. V was cut by 5 bases and J by 3 bases, with 7 bases left in between. The germline CDR1 and CDR2 sequences are SGHVS and FQNEAQ. This chain's CDR3 is CASSQGDYGYTF. The CDR3 DNA reads TGTGCCAGCAGCCAGGGTGACTATGGCTACACCTTC.

This clone was counted a single time. This chain uses TRBV19 with TRBJ1-2, with a possible D match to TRBD1 (6 bases). Germline V gives CDR1 LNHDA, CDR2 SQIVND (reference sequence). The CDR3 totals 15 residues. Trimming left V 7 bases short and J 3 bases short, with 18 bases between. CDR3 residues: CASTVYAGAHYGYTF. Here the CDR3 DNA reads TGTGCCAGTACCGTCTACGCGGGGGCACACTATGGCTACACCTTC.